This T cell receptor beta chain was recovered during a study of T cells in Graves' hyperthyroidism and ophthalmopathy. V lost 4 bases and J lost 10; bases outside the gene matches: 12. The CDR3 totals 14 residues. CDR1 is MGHDK and CDR2 is SYGVNS in the germline V gene. The TCR beta CDR3 regions underwent amplification using RNA transcripts as the source. HTBI primers were the set used in a first-round RT-PCR of the TCR CDR3. TCRdb re-derived calls from the multiplex PCR reads in MiXCR, one entry per CDR3 protein. This sample yields about 380,000 distinct CDR3 sequences, of which approximately 17% are seen a single time; 40% to 45% belongs to the top ten.

This sequence originates from a man between 18 and 35 years old with Graves' ophthalmopathy. The chain is built from TRBV25-1 and TRBJ1-2; 7 bases agree with TRBD1. What was sequenced was blood. Written as DNA, the CDR3 is TGTGCCAGCAGTGTAGGGGGCCCAGAAGATGTCTACACCTTC. Its protein is CASSVGGPEDVYTF.